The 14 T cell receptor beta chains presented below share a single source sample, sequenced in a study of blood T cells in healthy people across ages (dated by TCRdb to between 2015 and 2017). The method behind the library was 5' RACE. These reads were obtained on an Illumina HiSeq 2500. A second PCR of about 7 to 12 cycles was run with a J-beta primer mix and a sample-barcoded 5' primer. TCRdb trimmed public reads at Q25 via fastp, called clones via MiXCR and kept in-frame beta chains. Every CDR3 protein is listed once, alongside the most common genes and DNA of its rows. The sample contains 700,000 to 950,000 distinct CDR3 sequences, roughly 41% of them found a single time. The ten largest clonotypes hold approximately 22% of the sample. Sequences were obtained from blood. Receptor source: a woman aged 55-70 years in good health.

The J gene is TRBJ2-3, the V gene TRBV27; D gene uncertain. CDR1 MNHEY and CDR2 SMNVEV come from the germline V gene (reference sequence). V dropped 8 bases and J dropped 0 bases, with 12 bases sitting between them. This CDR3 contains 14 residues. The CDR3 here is CASSSTLSTDTQYF. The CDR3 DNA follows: TGTGCCAGCTCCTCGACCTTGAGCACAGATACGCAGTATTTT.

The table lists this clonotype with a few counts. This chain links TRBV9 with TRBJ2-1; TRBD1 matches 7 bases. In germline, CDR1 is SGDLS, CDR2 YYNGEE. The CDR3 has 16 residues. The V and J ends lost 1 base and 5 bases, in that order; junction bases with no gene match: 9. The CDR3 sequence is CASSVLGPTGNNEQFF. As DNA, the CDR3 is TGTGCCAGCAGCGTACTCGGCCCGACAGGGAACAATGAGCAGTTCTTC.

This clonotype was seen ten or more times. CDR3 sequence: CASSTGQGGETQYF. CDR3 coding DNA: TGTGCCAGCAGTACGGGACAGGGTGGGGAGACCCAGTACTTC. J is TRBJ2-5 and V is TRBV5-5; 9 positions match TRBD1. Germline lookup yields CDR1 SGHKS and CDR2 YYEKEE (reference sequence). The CDR3 sequence is 14 residues long. With V trimmed by 5 bases and J by 5 bases, 7 bases remained unmatched.

This CDR3 is CSAITQGNTDTQYF. The CDR3 DNA reads as TGCAGTGCTATAACCCAAGGGAACACAGATACGCAGTATTTT. The chain joins TRBV20-1 to TRBJ2-3; no reliable D call. This CDR3 has 14 amino acids. V lost 4 bases to trimming and J lost 2 bases, with 13 bases between them. Germline values: CDR1 DFQATT, CDR2 SNEGSKA (reference sequence).

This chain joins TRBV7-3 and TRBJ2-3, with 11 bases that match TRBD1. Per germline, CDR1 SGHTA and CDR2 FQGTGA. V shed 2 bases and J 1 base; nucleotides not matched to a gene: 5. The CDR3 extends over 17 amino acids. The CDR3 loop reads CASSLGGQGVGTDTQYF. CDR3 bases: TGTGCCAGCAGCTTAGGGGGACAGGGGGTCGGCACAGATACGCAGTATTTT. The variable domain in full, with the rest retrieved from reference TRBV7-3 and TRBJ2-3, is GAGVSQTPSNKVTEKGKYVELRCDPISGHTALYWYRQSLGQGPEFLIYFQGTGAADDSGLPNDRFFAVRPEGSVSTLKIQRTERGDSAVYLCASSLGGQGVGTDTQYFGPGTRLTVL.

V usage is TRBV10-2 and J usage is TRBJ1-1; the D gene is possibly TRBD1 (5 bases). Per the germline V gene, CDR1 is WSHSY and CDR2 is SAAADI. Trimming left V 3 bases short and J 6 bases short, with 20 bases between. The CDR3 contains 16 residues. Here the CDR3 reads CASSDWRDYKVSEAFF. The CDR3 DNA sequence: TGCGCCAGCAGTGATTGGCGGGACTACAAGGTCTCTGAAGCTTTCTTT.

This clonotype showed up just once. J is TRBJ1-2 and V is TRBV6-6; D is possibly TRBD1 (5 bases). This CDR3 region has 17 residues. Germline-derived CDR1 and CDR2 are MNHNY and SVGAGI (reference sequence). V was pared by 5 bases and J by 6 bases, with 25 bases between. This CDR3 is CASSLNPDRGALDGYTF. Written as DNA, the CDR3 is TGTGCCAGCAGTCTCAACCCCGACCGAGGGGCCTTGGATGGCTACACCTTC.

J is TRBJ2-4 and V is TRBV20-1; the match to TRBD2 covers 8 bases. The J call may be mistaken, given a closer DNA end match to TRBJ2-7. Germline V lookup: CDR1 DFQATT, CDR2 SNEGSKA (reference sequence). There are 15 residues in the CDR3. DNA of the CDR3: TGCAGTGCCCGCGTGGATAGCGGGGTCTTCAACGAGCAGTACTTC. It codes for CSARVDSGVFNEQYF.

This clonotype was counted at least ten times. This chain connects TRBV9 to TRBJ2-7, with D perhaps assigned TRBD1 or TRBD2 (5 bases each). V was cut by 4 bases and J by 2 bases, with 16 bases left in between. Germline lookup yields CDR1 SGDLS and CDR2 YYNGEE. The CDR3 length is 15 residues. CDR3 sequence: CASSSSGGSAYEQYF. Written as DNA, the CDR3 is TGTGCCAGCAGCTCCAGTGGGGGAAGCGCCTACGAGCAGTACTTC. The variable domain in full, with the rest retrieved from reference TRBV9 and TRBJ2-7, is DSGVTQTPKHLITATGQRVTLRCSPRSGDLSVYWYQQSLDQGLQFLIQYYNGEERAKGNILERFSAQQFPDLHSELNLSSLELGDSALYFCASSSSGGSAYEQYFGPGTRLTVT.

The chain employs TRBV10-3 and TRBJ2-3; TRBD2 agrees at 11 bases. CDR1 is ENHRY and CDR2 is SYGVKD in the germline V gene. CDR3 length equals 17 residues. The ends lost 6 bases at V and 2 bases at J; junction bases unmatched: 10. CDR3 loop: CAISPSGGLRSTDTQYF. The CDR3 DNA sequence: TGTGCCATCAGCCCTAGCGGGGGGCTACGCTCCACAGATACGCAGTATTTT.

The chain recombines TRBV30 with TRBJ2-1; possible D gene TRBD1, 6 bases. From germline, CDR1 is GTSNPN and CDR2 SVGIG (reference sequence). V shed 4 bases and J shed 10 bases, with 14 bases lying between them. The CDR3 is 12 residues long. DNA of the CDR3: TGTGCCTGGAAGGACAGAACCTACGAGCAGTTCTTC. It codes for CAWKDRTYEQFF.

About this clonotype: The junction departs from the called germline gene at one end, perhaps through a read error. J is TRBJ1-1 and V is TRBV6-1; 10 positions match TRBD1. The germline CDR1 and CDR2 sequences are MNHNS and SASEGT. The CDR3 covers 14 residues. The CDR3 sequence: CAGSPGQGFTEAFF. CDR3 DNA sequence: TGTGCCGGCAGTCCGGGACAGGGGTTCACTGAAGCTTTCTTT.

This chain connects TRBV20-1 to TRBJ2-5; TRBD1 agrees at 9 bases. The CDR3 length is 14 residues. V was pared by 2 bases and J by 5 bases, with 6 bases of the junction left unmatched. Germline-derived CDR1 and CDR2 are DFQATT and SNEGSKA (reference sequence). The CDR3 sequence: CSARRTGAGETQYF. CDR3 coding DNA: TGCAGTGCTAGACGGACAGGGGCGGGGGAGACCCAGTACTTC.

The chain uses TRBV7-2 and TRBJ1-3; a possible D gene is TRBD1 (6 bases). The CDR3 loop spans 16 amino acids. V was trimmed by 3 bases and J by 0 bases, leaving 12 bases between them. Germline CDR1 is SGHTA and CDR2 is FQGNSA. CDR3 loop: CASSFTGTFSGNTIYF. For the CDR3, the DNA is TGTGCCAGCAGCTTCACAGGGACTTTCTCTGGAAACACCATATATTTT.